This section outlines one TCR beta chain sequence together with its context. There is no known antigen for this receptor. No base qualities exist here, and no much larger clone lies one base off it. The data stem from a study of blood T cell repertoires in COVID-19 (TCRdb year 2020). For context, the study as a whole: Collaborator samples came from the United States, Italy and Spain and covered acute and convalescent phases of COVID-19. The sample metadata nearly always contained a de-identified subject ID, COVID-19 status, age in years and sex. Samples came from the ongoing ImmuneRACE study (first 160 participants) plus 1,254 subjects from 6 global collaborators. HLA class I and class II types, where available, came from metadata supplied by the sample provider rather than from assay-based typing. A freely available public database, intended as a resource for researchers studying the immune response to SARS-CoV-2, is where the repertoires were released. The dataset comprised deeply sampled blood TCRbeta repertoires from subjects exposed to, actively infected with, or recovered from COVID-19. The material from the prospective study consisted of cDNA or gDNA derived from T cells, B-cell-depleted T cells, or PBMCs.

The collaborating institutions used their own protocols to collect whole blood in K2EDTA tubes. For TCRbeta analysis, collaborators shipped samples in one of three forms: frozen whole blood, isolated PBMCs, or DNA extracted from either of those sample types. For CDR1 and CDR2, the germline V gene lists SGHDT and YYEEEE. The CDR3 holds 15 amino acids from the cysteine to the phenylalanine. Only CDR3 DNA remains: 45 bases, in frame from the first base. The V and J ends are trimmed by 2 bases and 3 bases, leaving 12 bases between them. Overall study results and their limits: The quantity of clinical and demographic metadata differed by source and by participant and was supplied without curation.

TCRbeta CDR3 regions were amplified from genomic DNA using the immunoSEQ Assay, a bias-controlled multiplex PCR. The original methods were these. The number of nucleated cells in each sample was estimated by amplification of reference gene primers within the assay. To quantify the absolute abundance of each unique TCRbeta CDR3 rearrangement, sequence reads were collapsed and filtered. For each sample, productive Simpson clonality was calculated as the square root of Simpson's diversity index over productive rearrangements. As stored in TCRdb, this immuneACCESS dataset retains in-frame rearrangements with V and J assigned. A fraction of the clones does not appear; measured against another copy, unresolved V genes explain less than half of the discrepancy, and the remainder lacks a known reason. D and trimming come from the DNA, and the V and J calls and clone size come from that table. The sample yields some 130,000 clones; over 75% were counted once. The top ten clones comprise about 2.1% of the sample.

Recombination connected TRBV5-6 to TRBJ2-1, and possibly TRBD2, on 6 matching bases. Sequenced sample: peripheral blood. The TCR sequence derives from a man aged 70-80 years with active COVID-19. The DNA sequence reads TGTGCCAGCAGCTTTCGGGGGATTAGCTACAATGAGCAGTTCTTC. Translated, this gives CASSFRGISYNEQFF.